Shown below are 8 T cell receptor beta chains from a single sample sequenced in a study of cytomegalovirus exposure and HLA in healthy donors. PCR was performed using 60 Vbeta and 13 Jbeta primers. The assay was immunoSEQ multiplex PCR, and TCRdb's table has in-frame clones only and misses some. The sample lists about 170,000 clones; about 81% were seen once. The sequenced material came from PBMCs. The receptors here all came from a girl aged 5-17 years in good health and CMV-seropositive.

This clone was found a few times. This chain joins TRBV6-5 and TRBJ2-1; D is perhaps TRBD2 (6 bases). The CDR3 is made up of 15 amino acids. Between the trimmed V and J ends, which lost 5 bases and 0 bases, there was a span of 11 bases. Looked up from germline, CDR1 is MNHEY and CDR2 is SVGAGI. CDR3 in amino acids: CASSPSVSSYNEQFF. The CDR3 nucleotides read TGTGCCAGCAGTCCTAGCGTAAGCTCCTACAATGAGCAGTTCTTC.

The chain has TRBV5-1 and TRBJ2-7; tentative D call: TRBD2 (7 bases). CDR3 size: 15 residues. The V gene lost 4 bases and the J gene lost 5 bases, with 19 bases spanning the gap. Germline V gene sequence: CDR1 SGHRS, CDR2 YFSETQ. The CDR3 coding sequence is TGCGCCAGCAGCACCAGCGCGGGGGCGCGGGACGAGCAGTACTTC. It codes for CASSTSAGARDEQYF.

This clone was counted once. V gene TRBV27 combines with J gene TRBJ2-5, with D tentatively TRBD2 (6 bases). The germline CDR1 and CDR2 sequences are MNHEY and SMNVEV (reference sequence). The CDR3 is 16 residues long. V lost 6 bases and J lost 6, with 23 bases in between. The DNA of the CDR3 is TGTGCCAGCAGCACCTCTACTAGCATAGGGAGGCAGACCCAGTACTTC. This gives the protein CASSTSTSIGRQTQYF.

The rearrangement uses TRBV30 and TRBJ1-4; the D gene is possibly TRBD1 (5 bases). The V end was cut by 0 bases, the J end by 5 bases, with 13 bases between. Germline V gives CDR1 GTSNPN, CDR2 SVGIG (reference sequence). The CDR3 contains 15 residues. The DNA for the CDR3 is TGTGCCTGGAGTGTACTCGGAGGGGTGAATGAAAAACTGTTTTTT. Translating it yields CAWSVLGGVNEKLFF. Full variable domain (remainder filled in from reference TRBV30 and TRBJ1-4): SQTIHQWPATLVQPVGSPLSLECTVEGTSNPNLYWYRQAAGRGLQLLFYSVGIGQISSEVPQNLSASRPQDRQFILSSKKLLLSDSGFYLCAWSVLGGVNEKLFFGSGTQLSVL.

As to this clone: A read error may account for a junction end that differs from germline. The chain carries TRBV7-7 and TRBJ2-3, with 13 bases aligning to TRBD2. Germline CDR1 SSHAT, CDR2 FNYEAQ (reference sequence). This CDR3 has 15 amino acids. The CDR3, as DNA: TGTGCTAGCAGTCAGACTAGCGGGGGGACTGATACGCAGTATTTT. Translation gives CASSQTSGGTDTQYF.

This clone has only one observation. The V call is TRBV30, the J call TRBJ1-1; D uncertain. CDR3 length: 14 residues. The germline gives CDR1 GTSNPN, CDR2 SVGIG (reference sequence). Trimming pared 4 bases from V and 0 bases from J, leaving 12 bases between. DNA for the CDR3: TGTGCCTGGACGTCGGTAGTAATGAACACTGAAGCTTTCTTT. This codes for CAWTSVVMNTEAFF.

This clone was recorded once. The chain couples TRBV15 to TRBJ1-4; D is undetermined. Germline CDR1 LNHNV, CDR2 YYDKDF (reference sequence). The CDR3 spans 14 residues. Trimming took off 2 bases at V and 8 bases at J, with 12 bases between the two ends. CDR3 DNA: TGTGCCACCAGCAGATTGGCCACGGGAGAAAAACTGTTTTTT. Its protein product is CATSRLATGEKLFF.

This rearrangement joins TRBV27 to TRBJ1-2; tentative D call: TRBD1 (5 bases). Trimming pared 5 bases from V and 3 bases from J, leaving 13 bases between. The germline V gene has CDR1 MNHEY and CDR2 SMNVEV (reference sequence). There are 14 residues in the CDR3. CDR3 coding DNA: TGTGCCAGCAGTACCTCACAGGACGACTATGGCTACACCTTC. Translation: CASSTSQDDYGYTF.